This paragraph reports one TCR beta chain. This entry comes from a study of blood T cell repertoires in COVID-19. In the study overall: The samples span acute and convalescent COVID-19 from the United States, Italy and Spain. From T cells, B-cell-depleted T cells, or PBMCs came the material, which was cDNA or gDNA.

Germline V CDR1 and CDR2: SNHLY, FYNNEI. The ends were cut back, 8 bases at V and 2 bases at J, with 12 bases in the middle. This CDR3 region has 13 residues. Original handling: Amplifying reference gene primers gave estimates of nucleated cell counts. Profiling relied on immunoSEQ multiplex PCR, and the TCRdb table lists in-frame clones only, not all of them. From that table come the V and J calls and clone size; the DNA was used to work out D and trimming. The table lists tens of thousands of clones, around 83% of them singletons, with about 15% in the top ten. The TCR sequence derives from a woman aged 55-70 years with acute or convalescent COVID-19. Sequenced input: peripheral blood. The chain carries TRBV2 and TRBJ1-1; the D gene is possibly TRBD1 (6 bases). The CDR3 region is CASGGGGNTEAFF. CDR3 nucleotide sequence: TGTGCCAGCGGGGGGGGCGGAAACACTGAAGCTTTCTTT.